The present TCR beta chain was sequenced within a study of blood T cell repertoires in COVID-19. Study background: COVID-19 samples collected from the United States, Italy and Spain covered acute and convalescent phases. PBMCs, B-cell-depleted T cells, or T cells were the source of the cDNA or gDNA that made up the material.

This CDR3 region has 14 residues. V was cut by 3 bases and J by 0 bases, with 9 bases left in between. Germline CDR1 reads MDHEN; CDR2 reads SYDVKM. Per the original methods: How many nucleated cells were present was estimated from reference gene primer amplification. Libraries were prepared by immunoSEQ multiplex PCR; TCRdb keeps only in-frame clonotypes and omits some of them. V and J calls and clone size come straight from that table; D and trimming were deduced from the DNA. The sample has about 240,000 clones, roughly 80% seen once; the top ten hold roughly 10%. The rearrangement links TRBV28 to TRBJ2-7; TRBD2 might be the D (5 bases). This TCR was sampled from an elderly woman with acute or convalescent COVID-19. Sequenced input: peripheral blood. In DNA form, the CDR3 reads TGTGCCAGCAGTTTTCGCCTAGCCTCCTACGAGCAGTACTTC. Amino acid sequence: CASSFRLASYEQYF.